This T cell receptor (beta chain) is drawn from a study of CXCR3-negative and CXCR3-positive naive CD8 T cells. Findings and limits, study-wide: Naive subsets expressed similar surface CD5; TRB CDR3 features served to infer TCR strength. TRB CDR3 hydrophobicity was greater in CXCR3-positive naive cells than in CXCR3-negative naive cells.

TRB cDNA was prepared as libraries by UMI-labeled 5' RACE. TCRdb reanalyzed the 5' RACE reads, giving one entry per CDR3 protein sequence and no DNA. Its clone listing holds around 140,000 distinct CDR3 sequences. About this clonotype: The antigen remains unidentified.

Researchers sorted under 350,000 cells of each CD8+ T cell subset in triplicate. The CD45RO-CCR7+CD27+CD95- phenotype denoted naive CD8+ T cells. The CDR3 is 15 amino acids. The germline CDR1 and CDR2 sequences are MNHNY and SVGAGI (reference sequence). The receptor was isolated from a human donor in good health. Some clones in this sample may be carry-over from other donors' samples. Sequencing was done on a sample of naive CXCR3+ CD8+ T cells from blood. Described subset: CD45RO-CCR7+CD27+CD95- naive CD8+ T cells expressing CXCR3 (TNR3+). V gene TRBV6-6 combines with J gene TRBJ1-3. The chain's CDR3 is CASTESRAGRSTIYF.